The source of this T cell receptor beta chain is a study of Ad26.COV2.S vaccination and SARS-CoV-2 variants. Study outcomes and limitations: Vaccine recipients and placebo recipients showed similar non-spike TCR breadth.

CDR1 is MDHEN, CDR2 SYDVKM, per germline. Trimming cost V 5 bases and J 8 bases; bases outside gene matches: 12. The CDR3 is made up of 16 amino acids. Treatment in this sample: about 20 received Ad26.COV2.S at low or high dose, single or two shots; about 5 received placebo; per-sample allocation not given. Specimen acquisition occurred on day 63 following the initial vaccine or placebo injection. On this clone: Antigen unknown.

Libraries were prepared by immunoSEQ multiplex PCR; TCRdb keeps only in-frame clonotypes and omits some of them. The data hold 400,000 to 450,000 clones, with 92% observed a single time. The chain recombines TRBV28 with TRBJ1-4, with 9 bases matching TRBD1. This specimen was peripheral blood, taken in a trial of Ad26.COV2.S vaccine versus placebo. This receptor was identified in a person between 18 and 65 years old who received the Ad26.COV2.S COVID-19 vaccine or a placebo. CDR3 nucleotides: TGTGCCAGCAGTAGCAAGCCGGGACAGGGTTTCGAAAAACTGTTTTTT. This encodes CASSSKPGQGFEKLFF. The full variable domain, with the rest looked up from reference TRBV28 and TRBJ1-4, is DVKVTQSSRYLVKRTGEKVFLECVQDMDHENMFWYRQDPGLGLRLIYFSYDVKMKEKGDIPEGYSVSREKKERFSLILESASTNQTSMYLCASSSKPGQGFEKLFFGSGTQLSVL.